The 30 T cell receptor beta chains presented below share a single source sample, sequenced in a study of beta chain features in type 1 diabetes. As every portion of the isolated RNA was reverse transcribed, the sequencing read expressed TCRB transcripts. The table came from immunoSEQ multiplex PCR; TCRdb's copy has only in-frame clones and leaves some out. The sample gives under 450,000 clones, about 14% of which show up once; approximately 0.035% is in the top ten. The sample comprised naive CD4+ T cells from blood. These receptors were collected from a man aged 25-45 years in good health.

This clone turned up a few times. DNA for the CDR3: TGCAGCGTCCGAGGACCAAACCGGGATTCACCCCTCCACTTT. Residues: CSVRGPNRDSPLHF. V and J are TRBV29-1 and TRBJ1-6; D gene uncertain. CDR1 SQVTM and CDR2 ANQGSEA come from the germline V gene. This CDR3 region has 14 residues. Trimming stripped 6 bases from V and 8 bases from J, with 17 bases between. The entire variable domain, with the rest obtained from reference TRBV29-1 and TRBJ1-6, is as follows: SAVISQKPSRDICQRGTSLTIQCQVDSQVTMMFWYRQQPGQSLTLIATANQGSEATYESGFVIDKFPISRPNLTFSTLTVSNMSPEDSSIYLCSVRGPNRDSPLHFGNGTRLTVT.

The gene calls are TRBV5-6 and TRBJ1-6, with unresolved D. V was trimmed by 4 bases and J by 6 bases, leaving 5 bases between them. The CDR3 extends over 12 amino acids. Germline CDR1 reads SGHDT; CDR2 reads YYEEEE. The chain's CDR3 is CASSDGNSPLHF. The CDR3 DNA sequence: TGTGCCAGCAGCGATGGTAATTCACCCCTCCACTTT.

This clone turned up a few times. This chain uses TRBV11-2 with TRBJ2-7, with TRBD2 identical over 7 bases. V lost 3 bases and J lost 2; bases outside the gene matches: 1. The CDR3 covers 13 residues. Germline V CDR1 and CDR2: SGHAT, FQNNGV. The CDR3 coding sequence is TGTGCCAGCAGCTTGGGAGGGACCTACGAGCAGTACGTC. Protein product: CASSLGGTYEQYV.

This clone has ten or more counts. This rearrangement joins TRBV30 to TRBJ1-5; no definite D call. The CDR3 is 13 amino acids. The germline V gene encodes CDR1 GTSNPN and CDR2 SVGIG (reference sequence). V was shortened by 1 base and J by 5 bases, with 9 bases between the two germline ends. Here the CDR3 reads CAWSAGPDQPQHF. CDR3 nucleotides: TGTGCCTGGAGTGCCGGGCCGGATCAGCCCCAGCATTTT. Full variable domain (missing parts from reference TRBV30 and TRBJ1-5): SQTIHQWPATLVQPVGSPLSLECTVEGTSNPNLYWYRQAAGRGLQLLFYSVGIGQISSEVPQNLSASRPQDRQFILSSKKLLLSDSGFYLCAWSAGPDQPQHFGDGTRLSIL.

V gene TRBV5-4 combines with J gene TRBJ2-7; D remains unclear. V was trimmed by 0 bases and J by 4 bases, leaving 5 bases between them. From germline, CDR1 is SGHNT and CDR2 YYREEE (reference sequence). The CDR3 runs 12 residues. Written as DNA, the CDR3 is TGTGCCAGCAGCTTGGAGTCGTACGAGCAGTACTTC. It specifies CASSLESYEQYF.

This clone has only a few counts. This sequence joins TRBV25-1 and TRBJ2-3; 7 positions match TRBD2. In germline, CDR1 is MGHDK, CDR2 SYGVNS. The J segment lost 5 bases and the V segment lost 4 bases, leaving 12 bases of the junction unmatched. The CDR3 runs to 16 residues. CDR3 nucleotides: TGTGCCAGCAGTGCCACGCCTGGGGGAGGGGTAGATACGCAGTATTTT. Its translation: CASSATPGGGVDTQYF.

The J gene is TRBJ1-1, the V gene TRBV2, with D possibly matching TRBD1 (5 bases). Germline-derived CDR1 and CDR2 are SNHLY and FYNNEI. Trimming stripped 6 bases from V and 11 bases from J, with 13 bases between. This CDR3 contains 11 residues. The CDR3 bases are TGTGCCAGCAGCGGGGGTAGGGTGGCTTTCTTT. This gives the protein CASSGGRVAFF.

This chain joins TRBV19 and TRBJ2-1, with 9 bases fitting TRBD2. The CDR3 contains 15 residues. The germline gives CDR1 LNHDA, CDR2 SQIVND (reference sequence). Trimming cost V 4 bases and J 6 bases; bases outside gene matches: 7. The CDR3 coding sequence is TGTGCCAGTAGTACAATCGGGACTAGCCTCAATGAGCAGTTCTTC. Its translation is CASSTIGTSLNEQFF.

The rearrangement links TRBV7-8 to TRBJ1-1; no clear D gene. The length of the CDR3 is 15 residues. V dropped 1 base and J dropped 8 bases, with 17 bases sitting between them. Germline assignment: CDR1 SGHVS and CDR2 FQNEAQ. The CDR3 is CASSLVVLGSREAFF. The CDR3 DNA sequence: TGTGCCAGCAGCTTAGTCGTCCTTGGCAGCAGAGAAGCTTTCTTT.

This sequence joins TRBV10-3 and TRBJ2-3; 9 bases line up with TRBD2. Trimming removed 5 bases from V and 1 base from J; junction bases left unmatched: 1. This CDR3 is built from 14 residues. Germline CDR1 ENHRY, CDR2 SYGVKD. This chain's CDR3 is CAISRTSGTDTQYF. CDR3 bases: TGTGCCATCAGTAGGACTAGCGGCACAGATACGCAGTATTTT.

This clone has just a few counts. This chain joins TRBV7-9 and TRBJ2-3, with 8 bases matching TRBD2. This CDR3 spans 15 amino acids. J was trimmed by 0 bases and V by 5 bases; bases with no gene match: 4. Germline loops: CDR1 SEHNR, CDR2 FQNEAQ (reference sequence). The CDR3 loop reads CASSRLAPSTDTQYF. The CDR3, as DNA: TGTGCCAGCAGCAGACTAGCGCCTAGCACAGATACGCAGTATTTT. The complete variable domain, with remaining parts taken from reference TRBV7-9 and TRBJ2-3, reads DTGVSQNPRHKITKRGQNVTFRCDPISEHNRLYWYRQTLGQGPEFLTYFQNEAQLEKSRLLSDRFSAERPKGSFSTLEIQRTEQGDSAMYLCASSRLAPSTDTQYFGPGTRLTVL.

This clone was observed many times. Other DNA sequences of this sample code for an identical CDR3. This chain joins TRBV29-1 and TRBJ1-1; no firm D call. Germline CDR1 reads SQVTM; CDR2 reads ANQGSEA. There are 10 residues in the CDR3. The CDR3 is CSVRGTEAFF. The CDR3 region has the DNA TGCAGTGTACGGGGCACTGAAGCTTTCTTT.

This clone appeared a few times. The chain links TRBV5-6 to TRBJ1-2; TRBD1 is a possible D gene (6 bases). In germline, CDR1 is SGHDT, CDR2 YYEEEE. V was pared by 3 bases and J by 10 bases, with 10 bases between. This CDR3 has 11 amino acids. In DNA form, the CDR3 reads TGTGCCAGCAGCTACAGGACAGTCTACACCTTC. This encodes CASSYRTVYTF.

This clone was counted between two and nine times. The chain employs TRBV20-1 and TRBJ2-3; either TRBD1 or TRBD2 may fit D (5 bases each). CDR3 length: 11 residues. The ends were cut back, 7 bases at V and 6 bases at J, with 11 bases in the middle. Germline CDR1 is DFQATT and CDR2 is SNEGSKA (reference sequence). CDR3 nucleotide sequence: TGCAGTGTCGTGGGGGATGATACGCAGTATTTT. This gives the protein CSVVGDDTQYF.

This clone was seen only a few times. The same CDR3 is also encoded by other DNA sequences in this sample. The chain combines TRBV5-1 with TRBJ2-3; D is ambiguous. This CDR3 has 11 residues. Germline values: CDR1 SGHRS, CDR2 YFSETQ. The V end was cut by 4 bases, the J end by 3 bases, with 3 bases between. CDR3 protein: CASSQTDTQYF. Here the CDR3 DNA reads TGCGCCAGCAGCCAAACAGATACGCAGTATTTT.

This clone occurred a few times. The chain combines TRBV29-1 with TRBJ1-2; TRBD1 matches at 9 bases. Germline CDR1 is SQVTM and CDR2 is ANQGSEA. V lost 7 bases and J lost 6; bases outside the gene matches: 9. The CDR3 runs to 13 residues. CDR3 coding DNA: TGCAGCGCCCAACAGGGGGCGAGTAATGGCTACACCTTC. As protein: CSAQQGASNGYTF.

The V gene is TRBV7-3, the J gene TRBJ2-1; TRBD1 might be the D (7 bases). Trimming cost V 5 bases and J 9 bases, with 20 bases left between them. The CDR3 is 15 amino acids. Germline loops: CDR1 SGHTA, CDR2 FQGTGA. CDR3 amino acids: CASSLPPRQGGEQFF. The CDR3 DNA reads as TGTGCCAGCAGCCTTCCCCCGCGACAGGGAGGTGAGCAGTTCTTC.

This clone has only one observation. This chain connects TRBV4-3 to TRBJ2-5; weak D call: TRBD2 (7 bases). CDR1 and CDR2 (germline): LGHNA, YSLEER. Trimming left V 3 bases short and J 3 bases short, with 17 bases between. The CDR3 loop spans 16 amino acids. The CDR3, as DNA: TGCGCCAGCAGCCATCGGGGTCGGGGGGCCGAAGAGACCCAGTACTTC. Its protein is CASSHRGRGAEETQYF.

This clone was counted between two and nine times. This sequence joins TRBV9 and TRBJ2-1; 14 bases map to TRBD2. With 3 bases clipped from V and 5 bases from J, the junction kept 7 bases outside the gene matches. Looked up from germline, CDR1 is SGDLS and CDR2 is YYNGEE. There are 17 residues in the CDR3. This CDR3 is CASSARPGLAGDNEQFF. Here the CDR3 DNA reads TGTGCCAGCAGCGCGCGACCGGGACTAGCGGGAGACAATGAGCAGTTCTTC.

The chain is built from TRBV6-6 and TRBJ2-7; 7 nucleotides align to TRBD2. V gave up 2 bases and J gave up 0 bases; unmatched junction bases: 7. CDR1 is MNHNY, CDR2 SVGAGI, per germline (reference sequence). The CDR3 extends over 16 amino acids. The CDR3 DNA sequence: TGTGCCAGCAGTTACCCGACGGGGGGAACCTCCTACGAGCAGTACTTC. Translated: CASSYPTGGTSYEQYF.

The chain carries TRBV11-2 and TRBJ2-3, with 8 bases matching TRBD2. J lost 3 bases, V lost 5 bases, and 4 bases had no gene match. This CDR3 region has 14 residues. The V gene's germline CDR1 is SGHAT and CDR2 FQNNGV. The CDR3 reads CASSLQRGTDTQYF. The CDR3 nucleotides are TGTGCCAGCAGCCTCCAGCGGGGGACAGATACGCAGTATTTT.

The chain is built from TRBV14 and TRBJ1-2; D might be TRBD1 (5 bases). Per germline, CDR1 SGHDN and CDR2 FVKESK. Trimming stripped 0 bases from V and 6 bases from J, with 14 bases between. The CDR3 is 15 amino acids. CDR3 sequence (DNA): TGTGCCAGCAGCCAAGATCAGTACAGGTTAAATGGCTACACCTTC. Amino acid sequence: CASSQDQYRLNGYTF.

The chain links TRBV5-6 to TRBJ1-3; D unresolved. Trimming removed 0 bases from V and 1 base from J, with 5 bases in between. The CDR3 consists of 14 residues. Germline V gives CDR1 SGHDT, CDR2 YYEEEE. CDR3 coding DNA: TGTGCCAGCAGCTTGGGACCGTCTGGAAACACCATATATTTT. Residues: CASSLGPSGNTIYF. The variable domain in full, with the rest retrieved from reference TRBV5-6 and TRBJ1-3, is DAGVTQSPTHLIKTRGQQVTLRCSPKSGHDTVSWYQQALGQGPQFIFQYYEEEERQRGNFPDRFSGHQFPNYSSELNVNALLLGDSALYLCASSLGPSGNTIYFGEGSWLTVV.

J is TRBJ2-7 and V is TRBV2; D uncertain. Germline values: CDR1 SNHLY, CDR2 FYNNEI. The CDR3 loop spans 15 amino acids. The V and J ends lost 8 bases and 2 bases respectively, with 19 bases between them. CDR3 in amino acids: CASGLGAVGTYEQYV. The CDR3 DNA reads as TGTGCCAGCGGGCTTGGAGCTGTAGGAACCTACGAGCAGTACGTC.

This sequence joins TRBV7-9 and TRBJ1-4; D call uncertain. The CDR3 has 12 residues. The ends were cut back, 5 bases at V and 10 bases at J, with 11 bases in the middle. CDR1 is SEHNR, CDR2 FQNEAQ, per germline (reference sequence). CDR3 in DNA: TGTGCCAGCAGCCCCACGAGGGCAAAACTGTTTTTT. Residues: CASSPTRAKLFF.

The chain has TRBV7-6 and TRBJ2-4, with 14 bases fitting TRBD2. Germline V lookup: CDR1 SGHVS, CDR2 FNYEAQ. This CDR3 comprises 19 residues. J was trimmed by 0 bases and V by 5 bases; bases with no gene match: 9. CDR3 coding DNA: TGTGCCAGCAGCATGGGACTAGCGGGAGTAGTAGGAGCCAAAAACATTCAGTACTTC. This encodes CASSMGLAGVVGAKNIQYF.

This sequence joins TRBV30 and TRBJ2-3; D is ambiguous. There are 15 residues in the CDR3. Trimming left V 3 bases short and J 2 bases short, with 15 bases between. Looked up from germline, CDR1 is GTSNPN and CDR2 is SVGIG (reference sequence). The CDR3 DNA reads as TGTGCCTGGAGATTTGTTGAGCTTGTCACAGATACGCAGTATTTT. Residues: CAWRFVELVTDTQYF.

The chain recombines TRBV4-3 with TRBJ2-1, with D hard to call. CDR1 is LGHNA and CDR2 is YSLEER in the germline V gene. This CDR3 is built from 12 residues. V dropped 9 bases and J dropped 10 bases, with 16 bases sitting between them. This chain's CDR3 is CASSLAYGEQFF. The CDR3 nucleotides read TGCGCCAGTTCGTTAGCATATGGAGAGCAGTTCTTC.

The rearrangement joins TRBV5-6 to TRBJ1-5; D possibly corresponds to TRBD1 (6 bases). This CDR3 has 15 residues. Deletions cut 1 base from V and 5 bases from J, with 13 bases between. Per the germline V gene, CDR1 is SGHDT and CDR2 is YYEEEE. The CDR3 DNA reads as TGTGCCAGCAGCTTGATGGGGGGCATCTATCAGCCCCAGCATTTT. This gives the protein CASSLMGGIYQPQHF.

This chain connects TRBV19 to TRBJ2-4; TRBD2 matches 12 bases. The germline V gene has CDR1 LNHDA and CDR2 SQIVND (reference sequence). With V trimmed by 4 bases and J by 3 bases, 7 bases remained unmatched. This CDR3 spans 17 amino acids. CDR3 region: CASSRILAGGFKNIQYF. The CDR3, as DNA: TGTGCCAGTAGTAGGATCCTAGCGGGAGGGTTCAAAAACATTCAGTACTTC.